The present entry profiles one T cell receptor (beta chain) with its context. This clonotype was counted a single time. Its antigen is not yet known. No base qualities exist here, and no much larger clone lies one base off it. Just one read gives weak support. V and J are trimmed by 5 bases and 10 bases, and the gene matches miss 7 bases of the junction. The CDR3 numbers 15 residues from cysteine through phenylalanine. Only CDR3 DNA remains: 45 bases, in frame from the first base. Taken from the germline V gene, the CDR1 and CDR2 loops are SGHTA and FQGNSA. The sample's treatment or condition, from its label and the paper: approximately 10-day PBMC culture with coronavirus spike peptide pools or control peptides (ViraFEST assay). The ViraFEST assay was used in the study, in which antigen-specific T cells were expanded with peptide pools and expanded clonotypes were subsequently identified by TCR sequencing. The positive SARS-CoV-2 PCR tests of the convalescent patients were dated from March to December 2020, before the Alpha, Beta and Delta variants emerged in the United States. Each well held 2 million to 2.5 million PBMCs cultured with approximately 10 ug/ml peptide pools in IMDM containing roughly 5% human AB serum and 7.5 to 10 IU/ml IL-2. On days 3 and 7, half of the culture medium was replaced with fresh IL-2-containing medium. After less than 12 days of culture, CD4+ T cells were isolated by negative selection using the EasySep CD4+ T cell isolation kit. PBMCs were separated from whole blood using Ficoll-Paque Plus gradient centrifugation and then either used fresh or cryopreserved at -140C. Each culture condition was generally run in triplicate wells.

The sample is drawn from a study of vaccination and CD4 T cells after COVID-19 (dated by TCRdb to 2021 to 2024). Study-wide context: Every convalescent patient had a positive nasal swab PCR test for SARS-CoV-2, with mild disease in 8 to 10 patients and severe disease in one. Post-COVID blood samples from convalescent patients were collected a median of around 100 days after diagnosis, with a range of about 35 to 161 days. In the convalescent cohort there were six males and four females, among whom were two Hispanic individuals, seven Caucasians, two Asians and one multiracial person. Post-vaccine blood samples were taken a median of 72 days after the second vaccine dose, with a range of about 12 to 250 days. Overlapping spike peptide pools from SARS-CoV-2 and from the common cold coronaviruses HCoV-NL63, HCoV-OC43 and HCoV-229E were used as culture stimuli. As controls, cultures received a CEFX viral epitope pool (the positive control), an HIV-1 Nef peptide pool (the negative control), or no peptide at all. Participants received two doses of either the Pfizer-BioNTech BNT162b2 vaccine (n=8) or the Moderna mRNA-1273 vaccine (n=2). In around 9 COVID-19 convalescent patients and several infection-naive healthy vaccine recipients, researchers compared the spike-specific CD4+ TCR repertoire from before mRNA vaccination with the repertoire from after.

Beyond this particular receptor, the publication reports: Of the vaccine-specific clones in convalescent patients, 304 of 307, or nearly all, reacted only to SARS-CoV-2 spike and did not cross-react with common cold coronaviruses. The median count of SARS-CoV-2-reactive clonotypes went up from around 20 after infection to a few dozen after vaccination, although the change was not significant. Only a relatively small number of convalescent patients were included in the study, and early timepoints following natural infection were not analyzed. Among convalescent patients, a median around 86% of the SARS-CoV-2-reactive clones seen after vaccination appeared only after vaccination, which suggests priming specific to the vaccine.

The receptor library was made with PCR. At the Johns Hopkins FTIC core, DNA from the cultured CD4+ T cells underwent TCR sequencing with the Oncomine TCR Beta short-read assay. Genomic DNA was extracted from the cultured CD4+ T cells with the QIAamp micro DNA kit. Oncomine TCR Beta libraries from cultured CD4+ T cells were pooled with unique dual indexes and sequenced on an Illumina iSeq 100. For the original study's pipeline: Non-productive sequences were removed, and CDR3s that did not start with C, did not end with F or W, or were shorter than 7 amino acids were discarded. Antigen-specific clonotypes were identified using the MANAFEST web application through comparison of peptide-stimulated wells with reference and other culture wells. An FDR below 0.05, an odds ratio above 5, and a productive frequency above 0.1% in at least two of three replicate wells were required for clones to be considered positive. Cross-reactive clonotypes were defined as significantly expanded in both SARS-CoV-2 spike wells and at least one common cold coronavirus spike condition. Levenshtein distances (stringdist) and unrooted phylogenetic trees (ape) in R version 3.6.1 were used to assess CDR3 homology. TCRdb cleaned the public reads at Q25 with fastp, built clones with MiXCR and kept in-frame beta chains. Rows matching on CDR3 protein sequence are summarized as one entry with the most common DNA and genes. The V and J calls and clone size are TCRdb's, not the authors'. The sample includes some 11,000 distinct CDR3 sequences, with around 49% observed a single time. The biggest ten clones account for 15% of the sample.

This TCR was sampled from a human donor who had recovered from COVID-19. The chain uses TRBV7-2 and TRBJ2-1, with 14 central nucleotides matching TRBD2. The sample was CD4+ T cells from blood, cultured in vitro. The CDR3 loop reads CASSLGTSGSEEQFF. In nucleotides, the sequence is TGTGCCAGCAGCCTGGGGACTAGCGGGAGTGAGGAGCAGTTCTTC. The full variable domain, with segments outside the CDR3 supplied by the reference TRBV7-2 and TRBJ2-1 proteins, appears as GAGVSQSPSNKVTEKGKDVELRCDPISGHTALYWYRQSLGQGLEFLIYFQGNSAPDKSGLPSDRFSAERTGGSVSTLTIQRTQQEDSAVYLCASSLGTSGSEEQFFGPGTRLTVL.